The sequence of this T cell receptor beta chain was determined in a study of blood T cell repertoires in COVID-19. At the level of the study: Nucleic acid was either cDNA or gDNA, and it came from T cells, B-cell-depleted T cells, or PBMCs.

Clones were sequenced by immunoSEQ multiplex PCR, and TCRdb holds only the in-frame ones, with some missing. The repertoire holds approximately 500,000 clones, more than 75% seen once, with approximately 2% in the top ten. The J segment lost 2 bases and the V segment lost 4 bases, leaving 3 bases of the junction unmatched. From germline, CDR1 is SGHDN and CDR2 FVKESK. CDR3 length: 15 residues. Recruits, aged about 18 to 95 years, lived in roughly 22 US areas. Cohorts were assigned according to the clinical history that participants reported. This clone was detected only once. The TCR was taken from a woman aged 40 to 50 who had recovered from COVID-19. Sequenced material: PBMCs or T cells enriched from blood (not recorded which). The chain employs TRBV14 and TRBJ1-4; 8 bases match TRBD1. The CDR3 loop reads CASSPRTGTNEKLFF. Here the CDR3 DNA reads TGTGCCAGCAGCCCCCGGACAGGGACTAATGAAAAACTGTTTTTT.